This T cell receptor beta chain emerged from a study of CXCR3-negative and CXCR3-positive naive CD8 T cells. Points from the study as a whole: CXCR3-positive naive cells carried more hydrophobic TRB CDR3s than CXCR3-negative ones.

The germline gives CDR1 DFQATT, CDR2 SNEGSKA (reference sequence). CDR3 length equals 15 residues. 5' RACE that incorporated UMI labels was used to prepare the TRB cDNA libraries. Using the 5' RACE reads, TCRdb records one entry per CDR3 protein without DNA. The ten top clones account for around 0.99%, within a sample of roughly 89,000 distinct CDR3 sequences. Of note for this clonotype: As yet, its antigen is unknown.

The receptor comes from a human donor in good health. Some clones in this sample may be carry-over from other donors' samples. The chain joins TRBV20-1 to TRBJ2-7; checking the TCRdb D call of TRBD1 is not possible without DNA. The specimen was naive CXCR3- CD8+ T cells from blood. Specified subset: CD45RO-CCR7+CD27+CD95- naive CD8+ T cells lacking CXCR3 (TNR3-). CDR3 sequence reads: CSAPPVAGMNYEQYF.